This T cell receptor (beta chain) is drawn from a study of OX40 agonist ivuxolimab in advanced cancers. The table came from immunoSEQ multiplex PCR; TCRdb's copy has only in-frame clones and leaves some out. The repertoire holds about 20,000 clones, less than 90% seen once, with roughly 15% in the top ten. Autoimmune disease history or systemic immunosuppression disqualified patients. Germline CDR1 is SGHAT and CDR2 is FQNNGV. The CDR3 sequence is 12 residues long. The germline V and J ends were trimmed by 5 bases and 0 bases, with 3 bases remaining between them. Broader study findings: Expanded clones tended on average to be more numerous among CD8+ T cells than CD4+.

On this clone itself: Antigen specificity is unknown.

The receptor comes from an adult with an advanced solid tumor such as melanoma, head and neck, liver or kidney cancer. Material: CD4+ or CD8+ T cells sorted from blood, obtained in a trial of the OX40 agonist ivuxolimab. The chain joins TRBV11-2 to TRBJ2-3; unclear D gene. CDR3 DNA sequence: TGTGCCAGCAGCACCAGCACAGATACGCAGTATTTT. This gives the protein CASSTSTDTQYF.